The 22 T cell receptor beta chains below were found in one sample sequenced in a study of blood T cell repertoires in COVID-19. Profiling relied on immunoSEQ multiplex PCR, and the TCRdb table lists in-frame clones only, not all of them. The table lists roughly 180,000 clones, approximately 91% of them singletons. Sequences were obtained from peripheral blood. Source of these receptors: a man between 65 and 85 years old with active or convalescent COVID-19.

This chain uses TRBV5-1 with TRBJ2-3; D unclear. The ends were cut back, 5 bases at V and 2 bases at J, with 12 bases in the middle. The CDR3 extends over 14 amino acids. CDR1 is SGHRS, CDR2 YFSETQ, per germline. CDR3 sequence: CASSKLANTDTQYF. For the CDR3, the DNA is TGCGCCAGCAGTAAGTTAGCTAACACAGATACGCAGTATTTT.

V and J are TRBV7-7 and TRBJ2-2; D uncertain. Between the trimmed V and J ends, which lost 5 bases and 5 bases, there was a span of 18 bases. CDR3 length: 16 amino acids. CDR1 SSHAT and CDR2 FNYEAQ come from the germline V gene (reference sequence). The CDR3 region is CASSPDPPPRTGELFF. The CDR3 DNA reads TGTGCCAGCAGCCCAGACCCCCCTCCGAGGACCGGGGAGCTGTTTTTT.

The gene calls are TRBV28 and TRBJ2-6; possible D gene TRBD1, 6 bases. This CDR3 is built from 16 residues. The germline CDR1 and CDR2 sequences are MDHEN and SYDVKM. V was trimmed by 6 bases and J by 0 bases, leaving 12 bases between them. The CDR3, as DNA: TGTGCCAGCAGATCCCAGGGGAACTCTGGGGCCAACGTCCTGACTTTC. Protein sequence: CASRSQGNSGANVLTF.

The CDR3 loop is CASSLGEGPWGTQYF. The CDR3 bases are TGTGCCAGCAGCTTAGGGGAGGGGCCTTGGGGGACCCAGTACTTC. The chain has TRBV11-2 and TRBJ2-5; 7 bases are shared with TRBD2. Germline V gives CDR1 SGHAT, CDR2 FQNNGV. The V gene end was trimmed by 1 base and the J gene end by 7 bases; junction bases not matched to a gene: 9. The CDR3 runs 15 residues. The full variable domain, completed using reference TRBV11-2 and TRBJ2-5, is EAGVAQSPRYKIIEKRQSVAFWCNPISGHATLYWYQQILGQGPKLLIQFQNNGVVDDSQLPKDRFSAERLKGVDSTLKIQPAKLEDSAVYLCASSLGEGPWGTQYFGPGTRLLVL.

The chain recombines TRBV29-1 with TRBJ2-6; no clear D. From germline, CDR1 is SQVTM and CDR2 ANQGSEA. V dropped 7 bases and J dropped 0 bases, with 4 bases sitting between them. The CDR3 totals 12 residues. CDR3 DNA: TGCAGCGCCTACTCTGGGGCCAACGTCCTGACTTTC. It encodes CSAYSGANVLTF.

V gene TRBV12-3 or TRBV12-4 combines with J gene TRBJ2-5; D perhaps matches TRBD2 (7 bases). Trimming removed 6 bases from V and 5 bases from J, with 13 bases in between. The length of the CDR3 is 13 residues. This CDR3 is CASRTAGAETQYF. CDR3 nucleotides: TGTGCCAGCAGGACTGCGGGGGCGGAGACCCAGTACTTC.

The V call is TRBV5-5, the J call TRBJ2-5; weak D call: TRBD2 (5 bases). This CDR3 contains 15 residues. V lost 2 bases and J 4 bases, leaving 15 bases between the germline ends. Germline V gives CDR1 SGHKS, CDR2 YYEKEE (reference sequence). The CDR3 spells CASSFSGGPGETQYF. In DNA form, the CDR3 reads TGTGCCAGCAGCTTTAGTGGCGGGCCAGGAGAGACCCAGTACTTC.

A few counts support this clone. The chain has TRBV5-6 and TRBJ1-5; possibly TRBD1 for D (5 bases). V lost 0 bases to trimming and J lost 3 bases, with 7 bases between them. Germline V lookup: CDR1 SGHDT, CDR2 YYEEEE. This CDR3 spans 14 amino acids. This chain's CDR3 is CASSLGQNNQPQHF. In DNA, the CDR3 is TGTGCCAGCAGCTTGGGACAGAACAATCAGCCCCAGCATTTT.

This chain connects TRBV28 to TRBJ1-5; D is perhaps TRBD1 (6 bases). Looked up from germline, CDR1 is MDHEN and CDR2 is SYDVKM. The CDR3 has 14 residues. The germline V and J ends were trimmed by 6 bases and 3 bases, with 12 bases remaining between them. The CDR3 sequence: CASRGGQFNQPQHF. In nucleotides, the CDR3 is TGTGCCAGCAGAGGTGGACAGTTCAATCAGCCCCAGCATTTT.

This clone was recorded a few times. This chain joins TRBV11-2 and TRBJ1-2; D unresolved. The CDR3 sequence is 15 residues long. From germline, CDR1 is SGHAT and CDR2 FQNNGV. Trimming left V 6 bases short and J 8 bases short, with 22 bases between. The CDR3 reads CASRRPFTLTGGYTF. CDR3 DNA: TGTGCCAGCAGGCGACCATTTACCTTAACCGGGGGCTACACCTTC.

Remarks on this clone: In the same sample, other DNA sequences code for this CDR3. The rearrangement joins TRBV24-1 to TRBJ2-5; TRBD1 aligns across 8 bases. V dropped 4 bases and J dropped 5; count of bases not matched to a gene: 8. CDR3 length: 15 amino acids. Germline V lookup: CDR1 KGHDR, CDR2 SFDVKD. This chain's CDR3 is CATSDPSTGGETQYF. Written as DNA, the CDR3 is TGTGCCACCAGTGACCCGTCTACAGGGGGGGAGACCCAGTACTTC.

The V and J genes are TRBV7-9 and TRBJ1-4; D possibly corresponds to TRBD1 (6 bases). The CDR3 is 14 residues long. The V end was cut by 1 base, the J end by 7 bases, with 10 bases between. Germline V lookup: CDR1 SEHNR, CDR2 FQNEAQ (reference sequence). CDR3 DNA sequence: TGTGCCAGCAGCTTAGTTTCAGGGGCTGAAAAACTGTTTTTT. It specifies CASSLVSGAEKLFF.

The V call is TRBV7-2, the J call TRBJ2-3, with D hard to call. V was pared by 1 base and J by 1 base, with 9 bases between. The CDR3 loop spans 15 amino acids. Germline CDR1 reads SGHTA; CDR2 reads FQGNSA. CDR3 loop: CASSLGNTGTDTQYF. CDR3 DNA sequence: TGTGCCAGCAGCTTAGGTAACACCGGCACAGATACGCAGTATTTT. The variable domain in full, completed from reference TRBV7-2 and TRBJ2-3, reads GAGVSQSPSNKVTEKGKDVELRCDPISGHTALYWYRQSLGQGLEFLIYFQGNSAPDKSGLPSDRFSAERTGGSVSTLTIQRTQQEDSAVYLCASSLGNTGTDTQYFGPGTRLTVL.

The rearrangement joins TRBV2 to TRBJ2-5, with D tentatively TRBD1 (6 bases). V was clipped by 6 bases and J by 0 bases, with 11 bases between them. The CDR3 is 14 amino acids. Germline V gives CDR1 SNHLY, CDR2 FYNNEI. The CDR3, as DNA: TGTGCCAGCAGCCAGGACAGCCACCAAGAGACCCAGTACTTC. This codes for CASSQDSHQETQYF.

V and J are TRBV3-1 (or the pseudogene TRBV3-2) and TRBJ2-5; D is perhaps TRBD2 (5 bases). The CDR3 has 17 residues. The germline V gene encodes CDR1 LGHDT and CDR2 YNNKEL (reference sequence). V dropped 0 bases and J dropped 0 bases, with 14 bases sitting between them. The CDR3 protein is CASSQDRRTSYQETQYF. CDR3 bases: TGTGCCAGCAGCCAAGATCGGAGGACCTCGTACCAAGAGACCCAGTACTTC.

The CDR3 here is CASSRDMVDSPLHF. CDR3 nucleotides: TGTGCCAGCAGCAGGGACATGGTTGATTCACCCCTCCACTTT. This chain joins TRBV5-4 and TRBJ1-6; the D gene is possibly TRBD1 (6 bases). Trimming pared 4 bases from V and 8 bases from J, leaving 13 bases between. Germline V gene data show CDR1 as SGHNT and CDR2 as YYREEE (reference sequence). The CDR3 extends over 14 amino acids.

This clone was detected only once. The CDR3 DNA is TGTGCCAGCAGCAAAGGTGGACAGGCGCCGTCCTCCAAGATTAATGAAAAACTGTTTTTT. Encoded protein: CASSKGGQAPSSKINEKLFF. V and J are TRBV21-1 and TRBJ1-4; TRBD1, the table's D call, lacks a check against the DNA. TRBV21-1 is deemed a pseudogene. This CDR3 is built from 20 residues.

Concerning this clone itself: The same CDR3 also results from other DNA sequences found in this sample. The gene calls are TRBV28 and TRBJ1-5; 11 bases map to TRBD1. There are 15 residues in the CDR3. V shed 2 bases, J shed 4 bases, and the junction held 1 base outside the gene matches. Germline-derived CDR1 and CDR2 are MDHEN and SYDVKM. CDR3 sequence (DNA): TGTGCCAGCAGTTTAGGGACAGGGGGTAATCAGCCCCAGCATTTT. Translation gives CASSLGTGGNQPQHF. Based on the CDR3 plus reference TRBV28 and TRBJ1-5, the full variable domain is DVKVTQSSRYLVKRTGEKVFLECVQDMDHENMFWYRQDPGLGLRLIYFSYDVKMKEKGDIPEGYSVSREKKERFSLILESASTNQTSMYLCASSLGTGGNQPQHFGDGTRLSIL.

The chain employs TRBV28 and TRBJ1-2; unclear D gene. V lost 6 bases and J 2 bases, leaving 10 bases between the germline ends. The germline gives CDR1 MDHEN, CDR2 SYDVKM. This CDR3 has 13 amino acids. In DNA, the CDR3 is TGTGCCAGCAGAGTAGAGTCGAACTATGGCTACACCTTC. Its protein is CASRVESNYGYTF.

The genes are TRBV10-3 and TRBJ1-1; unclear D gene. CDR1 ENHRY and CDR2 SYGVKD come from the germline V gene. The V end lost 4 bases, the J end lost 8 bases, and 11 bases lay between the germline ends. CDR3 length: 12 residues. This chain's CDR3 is CAISVEGAEAFF. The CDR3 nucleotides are TGTGCCATCAGTGTGGAGGGTGCGGAAGCTTTCTTT.

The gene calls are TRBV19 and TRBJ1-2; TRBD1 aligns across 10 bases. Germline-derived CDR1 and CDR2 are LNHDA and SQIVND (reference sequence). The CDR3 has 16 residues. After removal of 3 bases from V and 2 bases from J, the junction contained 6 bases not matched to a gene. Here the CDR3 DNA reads TGTGCCAGTAGTATGGCCCCGGGACAGGGGAACTATGGCTACACCTTC. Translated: CASSMAPGQGNYGYTF.

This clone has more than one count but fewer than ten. DNA of the CDR3: TGTGCCAGCACCAAACTAGCGGGAGTAAGGACCCAGTACTTC. This sequence encodes CASTKLAGVRTQYF. The chain combines TRBV28 with TRBJ2-5; 11 nucleotides match TRBD2. Germline V lookup: CDR1 MDHEN, CDR2 SYDVKM. V lost 7 bases, J lost 7 bases, and 8 bases stayed unmatched. There are 14 residues in the CDR3.